This TCR beta chain was profiled in a study of tumor-infiltrating lymphocytes in oesophageal squamous cell carcinoma. This clonotype was detected many times. V shed 3 bases and J 4 bases; nucleotides not matched to a gene: 2. The CDR3 consists of 13 residues. TCRdb passed the PCR reads through MiXCR, listing each CDR3 protein once. There are approximately 17,000 distinct CDR3 sequences in the sample; 40% to 45% occur only once, and roughly 37% lies in the top ten. V and J are TRBV12-3 or TRBV12-4 and TRBJ2-7; 8 positions match TRBD2. Specimen: blood. This sequence originates from a female donor with esophageal squamous cell carcinoma. CDR3 nucleotide sequence: TGTGCCAGCAGTTTCGGGGGGGAATACGAGCAGTACTTC. Its protein product is CASSFGGEYEQYF.